The clone carrying this TCR beta chain was seen a handful of times. Its antigen is not identified. The record originates from a study of response to subunit inactivated influenza vaccine. Regarding the study as a whole: Authors suggested each seasonal flu vaccination may recruit only limited numbers of new T cells.

MiXCR was run by TCRdb on the RT-PCR reads, yielding one entry per CDR3 protein. The sample has just over 300,000 distinct CDR3 sequences; roughly a fifth are singletons. The CDR3 is 16 residues long. Looked up from germline, CDR1 is DFQATT and CDR2 is SNEGSKA (reference sequence). V was pared by 2 bases and J by 5 bases, with 14 bases of the junction left unmatched. Specimen: PBMCs from blood, collected approximately 20 months after vaccination. The sequence was obtained from a man aged 45-69 years who received an inactivated influenza vaccine. The rearrangement joins TRBV20-1 to TRBJ1-1, with 7 bases lining up with TRBD1. CDR3: CSARNPLRDRRTEAFF. The CDR3 coding sequence is TGCAGTGCTAGAAACCCACTCCGGGACAGAAGGACTGAAGCTTTCTTT.